This T cell receptor (beta chain) is drawn from a study of response to subunit inactivated influenza vaccine. TCRdb reprocessed the RT-PCR reads with MiXCR, giving one entry per CDR3 protein. The sample shows 500,000 to 600,000 distinct CDR3 sequences, 10% to 15% of them seen only once. Whole-study findings and limits: After each seasonal influenza vaccination, few new T cells are recruited, the authors suggested.

In the case of this clonotype: No antigen is known for it.

CDR1 is DFQATT and CDR2 is SNEGSKA in the germline V gene (reference sequence). The ends were cut back, 1 base at V and 2 bases at J, with 16 bases in the middle. This CDR3 is built from 16 residues. The source material was PBMCs from blood, sampled on the day of vaccination. The TCR originated in a man aged 45-65 years who received an inactivated influenza vaccine. The chain uses TRBV20-1 and TRBJ2-3; D is undetermined. The CDR3 nucleotides read TGCAGTGCTAGAGCTTTTCAAGGACGCAACACAGATACGCAGTATTTT. It is translated as CSARAFQGRNTDTQYF.